A selection of T cell receptor beta chains follows, all from one sample in a study of blood T cells in healthy people across ages. TCRdb reanalysed the 5' RACE reads using MiXCR and keeps one entry per CDR3 protein. The sample contains approximately 1.5 million distinct CDR3 sequences, approximately 39% of which appear only once. Material for sequencing was blood. Receptors originate from a woman aged 18-35 years in good health. The CDR3 runs from the conserved cysteine through the conserved F or W. Some rows mark clone size as missing; the rest say once, few, many or name a class of expanded clone.

abundance: .
v_gene: TRBV15
CDR3aa: CATSKITGTVSYEQYF

abundance: .
v_gene: TRBV3-1
CDR3aa: CASTWTSGTSEQYF

abundance: .
v_gene: TRBV4-2
CDR3aa: CASSQAQVVNEKLFF

abundance: .
v_gene: TRBV20-1
CDR3aa: CSASPLAGSSGTDTQYF

abundance: few
v_gene: TRBV12-3/TRBV12-4
CDR3aa: CASRSSGGALETQYF

abundance: .
v_gene: TRBV20-1
CDR3aa: CSASGTSGRSDTQYF

abundance: .
v_gene: TRBV7-2
CDR3aa: CASSPPTGGDSPLHF

abundance: .
v_gene: TRBV24-1
CDR3aa: CATSGQRSRTNEQFF

abundance: .
v_gene: TRBV4-1
CDR3aa: CASSQESTGFYGYTF

abundance: few
v_gene: TRBV5-6
CDR3aa: CASISTGLRFNEQFF

abundance: .
v_gene: TRBV12-3/TRBV12-4
CDR3aa: CASTKGGTQQETQYF

abundance: .
v_gene: TRBV27
CDR3aa: CASRRREGEQFF

abundance: .
v_gene: TRBV14
CDR3aa: CASSKNLGQGHVLTYEQYF

abundance: few
v_gene: TRBV14
CDR3aa: CASSPLEGPTYYGYTF

abundance: once
v_gene: TRBV20-1
CDR3aa: CSARKPGMNTEAFF

abundance: .
v_gene: TRBV7-8
CDR3aa: CASSHLYRTSGSSYNEQFF

abundance: few
v_gene: TRBV12-5
CDR3aa: CASGLGGADTQYF

abundance: .
v_gene: TRBV4-3
CDR3aa: CASSQDLGGLSFSYEQYF

abundance: .
v_gene: TRBV5-1
CDR3aa: CASSPGRPSYEQYF

abundance: few
v_gene: TRBV4-3
CDR3aa: CASSQEWTVYNEQFF

abundance: .
v_gene: TRBV7-9
CDR3aa: CASSFPKDSRGSSTEAFF

abundance: .
v_gene: TRBV12-3/TRBV12-4
CDR3aa: CASSSQGVGASSPLHF

abundance: .
v_gene: TRBV7-2
CDR3aa: CASSRDSFGYTF

abundance: .
v_gene: TRBV5-1
CDR3aa: CASSLAEGGQGNEQFF

abundance: many
v_gene: TRBV7-3
CDR3aa: CASSLTQGGSYTF

abundance: many
v_gene: TRBV28
CDR3aa: CASSLIGTYEQYF

abundance: .
v_gene: TRBV11-2
CDR3aa: CASSLVLAGGPSDTQYF

abundance: .
v_gene: TRBV5-1
CDR3aa: CASSLEGFSGNTIYF

abundance: few
v_gene: TRBV6-2/TRBV6-3
CDR3aa: CASSSVPPTHEQFF

abundance: .
v_gene: TRBV2
CDR3aa: CASSTTGRAYGYTF

abundance: .
v_gene: TRBV6-2/TRBV6-3
CDR3aa: CASSYMWRNYGYTF

abundance: .
v_gene: TRBV28
CDR3aa: CASSSGYAGSSYEQYF

abundance: few
v_gene: TRBV28
CDR3aa: CASSPTSSGRGEQYF

abundance: .
v_gene: TRBV2
CDR3aa: CASSDRGNPPETQYF

abundance: few
v_gene: TRBV4-3
CDR3aa: CASSQDRTGINQPQHF

abundance: .
v_gene: TRBV5-1
CDR3aa: CASSMTGVGSGANVLTF

abundance: .
v_gene: TRBV6-5
CDR3aa: CASSYSWADYEQYF

abundance: .
v_gene: TRBV3-1
CDR3aa: CASSQARVGGYTF

abundance: .
v_gene: TRBV29-1
CDR3aa: CSVEESGRGETQYF

abundance: .
v_gene: TRBV6-2/TRBV6-3
CDR3aa: CASGARVWGTDTQYF

abundance: .
v_gene: TRBV6-5
CDR3aa: CASSYSGQGPYEQYF

abundance: .
v_gene: TRBV28
CDR3aa: CASSSLYGTYEQYF

abundance: .
v_gene: TRBV27
CDR3aa: CASSPQGAETEAFF